The 23 T cell receptor beta chains below were found in one sample sequenced in a study of T cell changes during pregnancy in multiple sclerosis. Clones were read by immunoSEQ multiplex PCR, and TCRdb kept only the in-frame ones, dropping some. The sample gives tens of thousands of clones, around 92% of which show up once; around 5% is in the top ten. Sequences were derived from peripheral blood, sampled in the first trimester of pregnancy. These receptors originate from a female donor in good health, enrolled as a control in a pregnancy study.

The gene calls are TRBV7-9 and TRBJ2-6, with 8 positions matching TRBD1. Unmatched junction bases numbered 6, after V lost 2 bases and J lost 0 bases. The CDR3 consists of 18 residues. Per the germline V gene, CDR1 is SEHNR and CDR2 is FQNEAQ (reference sequence). CDR3 nucleotides: TGTGCCAGCAGCTTAAGGTGGGACAGGAGCTCTGGGGCCAACGTCCTGACTTTC. This translates into CASSLRWDRSSGANVLTF.

V is TRBV18 and J is TRBJ1-2; D is perhaps TRBD1 (5 bases). Germline V gene lookup returns CDR1 KGHSH and CDR2 LQKENI. The CDR3 is 15 amino acids. Trimming took 2 bases from V and 5 from J, leaving 15 bases between them. CDR3 loop: CASSPGAASNYGYTF. The CDR3 DNA sequence: TGTGCCAGCTCACCAGGGGCCGCATCCAATTATGGCTACACCTTC.

The rearrangement joins TRBV6-5 to TRBJ2-3; D possibly corresponds to TRBD2 (5 bases). The CDR3 loop spans 13 amino acids. V lost 6 bases and J lost 6, with 13 bases in between. Germline V lookup: CDR1 MNHEY, CDR2 SVGAGI. In nucleotides, the CDR3 is TGTGCCAGCAGCGGACTGGGCGGGGATACGCAGTATTTT. Residues: CASSGLGGDTQYF.

The sample holds one count of this clone. The J gene is TRBJ2-5, the V gene TRBV5-6; tentatively, D is TRBD2 (5 bases). The germline CDR1 and CDR2 sequences are SGHDT and YYEEEE. Trimming stripped 4 bases from V and 5 bases from J, with 18 bases between. This CDR3 region has 15 residues. Here the CDR3 reads CASSPATGMGETQYF. The DNA for the CDR3 is TGTGCCAGCAGCCCGGCGACGGGGATGGGGGAGACCCAGTACTTC. Based on the CDR3 plus reference TRBV5-6 and TRBJ2-5, the full variable domain is DAGVTQSPTHLIKTRGQQVTLRCSPKSGHDTVSWYQQALGQGPQFIFQYYEEEERQRGNFPDRFSGHQFPNYSSELNVNALLLGDSALYLCASSPATGMGETQYFGPGTRLLVL.

This chain uses TRBV6-5 with TRBJ1-6; D might be TRBD1 (5 bases). Germline lookup yields CDR1 MNHEY and CDR2 SVGAGI. The CDR3 consists of 15 residues. Trimming took off 2 bases at V and 7 bases at J, with 12 bases between the two ends. This CDR3 reads CASSYGGRVNSPLHF. The CDR3 DNA reads TGTGCCAGCAGTTACGGTGGCAGGGTAAATTCACCCCTCCACTTT.

The chain carries TRBV6-4 and TRBJ2-7; 7 bases agree with TRBD2. Looked up from germline, CDR1 is MRHNA and CDR2 is SNTAGT. This CDR3 is 14 amino acids long. The trim removed 9 bases at V and 3 bases at J, leaving 11 bases unmatched. DNA for the CDR3: TGTGCCAGAATGGGGGGGACTTGCTACTACGAGCAGTACTTC. It encodes CARMGGTCYYEQYF.

V gene TRBV19 combines with J gene TRBJ2-3; D gene uncertain. This CDR3 comprises 12 residues. Germline CDR1 LNHDA, CDR2 SQIVND (reference sequence). V lost 5 bases and J lost 3, with 6 bases in between. CDR3 sequence: CASSSMTDTQYF. CDR3 sequence (DNA): TGTGCCAGTAGTTCCATGACAGATACGCAGTATTTT.

The gene calls are TRBV19 and TRBJ1-4; the D is unclear. Trimming stripped 2 bases from V and 5 bases from J, with 15 bases between. This CDR3 is built from 16 residues. Germline assignment: CDR1 LNHDA and CDR2 SQIVND (reference sequence). The CDR3 reads CASSISSTPRNEKLFF. CDR3 sequence (DNA): TGTGCCAGTAGTATATCCTCAACCCCTAGGAATGAAAAACTGTTTTTT.

The rearrangement uses TRBV5-1 and TRBJ2-6; D call uncertain. Germline values: CDR1 SGHRS, CDR2 YFSETQ. Trimming removed 0 bases at V and 3 bases at J, with 4 bases between. The CDR3 totals 14 residues. CDR3 nucleotide sequence: TGCGCCAGCAGCTTGGTCGGTGGGGCCAACGTCCTGACTTTC. Protein sequence: CASSLVGGANVLTF.

This sequence joins TRBV7-9 and TRBJ2-5; D possibly corresponds to TRBD2 (6 bases). Germline V gives CDR1 SEHNR, CDR2 FQNEAQ (reference sequence). This CDR3 is built from 12 residues. The V and J ends lost 8 bases and 5 bases respectively, with 12 bases between them. The chain's CDR3 is CASRPGEETQYF. CDR3 nucleotide sequence: TGTGCCAGCCGGCCGGGGGAGGAGACCCAGTACTTC. The whole variable domain, filled in from reference TRBV7-9 and TRBJ2-5, reads DTGVSQNPRHKITKRGQNVTFRCDPISEHNRLYWYRQTLGQGPEFLTYFQNEAQLEKSRLLSDRFSAERPKGSFSTLEIQRTEQGDSAMYLCASRPGEETQYFGPGTRLLVL.

A single count supports this clone. J is TRBJ2-3 and V is TRBV19, with a weak D call TRBD2 (6 bases). Trimming left V 6 bases short and J 1 base short, with 17 bases between. This CDR3 contains 16 residues. The germline V gene encodes CDR1 LNHDA and CDR2 SQIVND (reference sequence). The CDR3 DNA reads as TGTGCCAGTAGAGATAGCCTATCTAGCGGCACAGATACGCAGTATTTT. Amino acids: CASRDSLSSGTDTQYF.

The chain carries TRBV30 and TRBJ1-1, with TRBD1 as a possible D gene (6 bases). This CDR3 region has 15 residues. Looked up from germline, CDR1 is GTSNPN and CDR2 is SVGIG (reference sequence). V lost 5 bases and J lost 4, with 20 bases in between. The CDR3 here is CAWVVLAGAGTEAFF. The CDR3 nucleotides read TGTGCCTGGGTTGTACTGGCGGGGGCCGGCACTGAAGCTTTCTTT.

The V gene is TRBV11-3, the J gene TRBJ2-3; TRBD2 agrees at 10 bases. The V segment lost 1 base and the J segment 0 bases; nucleotides outside the gene matches: 7. CDR3 length equals 18 residues. Per the germline V gene, CDR1 is SGHNT and CDR2 is YENEEA. CDR3 DNA: TGTGCCAGCAGCTTAGGGAGCGGGGGGGTGTATAGCACAGATACGCAGTATTTT. Residues: CASSLGSGGVYSTDTQYF.

This chain uses TRBV6-5 with TRBJ1-2; D might be TRBD1 (6 bases). CDR3 length equals 15 residues. Germline V gene data show CDR1 as MNHEY and CDR2 as SVGAGI. With 2 bases removed from V and 4 bases from J, the gap between germline ends came to 14 bases. The CDR3 DNA reads TGTGCCAGCAGTTACGTACAGGGTAGGGGCTATGGCTACACCTTC. Its protein product is CASSYVQGRGYGYTF.

The chain uses TRBV10-1 and TRBJ2-1; 14 bases align to TRBD2. The germline V gene encodes CDR1 WNHNN and CDR2 SYGVQD (reference sequence). V was pared by 8 bases and J by 8 bases, with 11 bases of the junction left unmatched. The CDR3 has 16 residues. Written as DNA, the CDR3 is TGCGCCAGCGTCCGACTAGCGGGGGGGCCGGTCTATGAGCAGTTCTTC. It yields the protein CASVRLAGGPVYEQFF.

The chain has TRBV7-2 and TRBJ2-7; TRBD1 aligns across 9 bases. J was trimmed by 4 bases and V by 6 bases; bases with no gene match: 10. Germline V gives CDR1 SGHTA, CDR2 FQGNSA. The CDR3 contains 15 residues. CDR3 amino acids: CASSFTGGGIYEQYF. In DNA, the CDR3 is TGTGCCAGCAGTTTTACAGGGGGCGGTATATACGAGCAGTACTTC.

The V call is TRBV29-1, the J call TRBJ1-2; 11 bases map to TRBD1. The germline gives CDR1 SQVTM, CDR2 ANQGSEA. The trim removed 6 bases at V and 8 bases at J, leaving 14 bases unmatched. CDR3 size: 15 residues. CDR3 residues: CSVTQTGTGGEGYTF. In DNA form, the CDR3 reads TGCAGCGTGACGCAGACCGGGACAGGGGGGGAAGGCTACACCTTC.

J is TRBJ1-1 and V is TRBV2, with TRBD1 identical over 7 bases. Trimming took 10 bases from V and 2 from J; bases not matched to a gene: 4. CDR1 is SNHLY and CDR2 is FYNNEI in the germline V gene. The CDR3 is made up of 12 amino acids. CDR3 loop: CATTGDNTEAFF. The CDR3 region has the DNA TGTGCCACCACAGGGGACAACACTGAAGCTTTCTTT.

This chain connects TRBV6-5 to TRBJ1-2; TRBD1 agrees at 8 bases. The CDR3 spans 14 residues. J was trimmed by 4 bases and V by 2 bases; bases with no gene match: 3. Germline V gene data show CDR1 as MNHEY and CDR2 as SVGAGI. CDR3 residues: CASSYADRGYGYTF. In nucleotides, the CDR3 is TGTGCCAGCAGTTACGCCGACAGGGGCTATGGCTACACCTTC.

The rearrangement joins TRBV9 to TRBJ2-2; TRBD1 aligns across 9 bases. The CDR3 length is 17 residues. The J segment lost 2 bases and the V segment lost 2 bases, leaving 7 bases of the junction unmatched. Germline loops: CDR1 SGDLS, CDR2 YYNGEE. In DNA form, the CDR3 reads TGTGCCAGCAGCGTCTACTTGGGACAGGGAAACACCGGGGAGCTGTTTTTT. It is translated as CASSVYLGQGNTGELFF.

The V gene is TRBV4-1, the J gene TRBJ1-5; tentative D call: TRBD1 (6 bases). Germline CDR1 and CDR2: MGHRA and YSYEKL. CDR3 size: 15 residues. Between the trimmed V and J ends, which lost 0 bases and 2 bases, there was a span of 8 bases. As DNA, the CDR3 is TGCGCCAGCAGCCAAGAAGGGGGTGGCAATCAGCCCCAGCATTTT. It codes for CASSQEGGGNQPQHF.

The rearrangement links TRBV27 to TRBJ2-1; the match to TRBD2 covers 16 bases. The germline V gene has CDR1 MNHEY and CDR2 SMNVEV (reference sequence). The CDR3 has 18 residues. V gave up 3 bases and J gave up 8 bases; unmatched junction bases: 10. In DNA, the CDR3 is TGTGCCAGCAGTTTTATAGGGACTAGCGGGGGGGCAGTCCATGAGCAGTTCTTC. Protein product: CASSFIGTSGGAVHEQFF.

This rearrangement joins TRBV4-3 to TRBJ1-1; TRBD1 might be the D (5 bases). Trimming stripped 4 bases from V and 1 base from J, with 13 bases between. CDR1 and CDR2 from the germline V gene are LGHNA and YSLEER. CDR3 length: 15 amino acids. This CDR3 is CASSPDSSRNTEAFF. The CDR3 bases are TGCGCCAGCAGCCCCGACAGCTCCAGGAACACTGAAGCTTTCTTT.